One and the same sample provided the 8 T cell receptor beta chains below, sequenced in a study of glioma-infiltrating T cells. Using RNA template, CDR3s of TCR alpha and beta were amplified with iRepertoire arm-PCR. TCRdb reprocessed the multiplex PCR reads via MiXCR and lists one record per CDR3 protein. The sample holds under 200,000 distinct CDR3 sequences, more than 25% seen once. Sequencing was done on a sample of glioma tissue, nonneoplastic brain tissue, or PBMCs (not recorded which). Every receptor here comes from a human donor with low-grade glioma or glioblastoma, undergoing nonglioma brain surgery, or in good health (not recorded which).

The chain recombines TRBV5-5 with TRBJ2-5; maybe TRBD1 (6 bases). The CDR3 loop spans 14 amino acids. V lost 3 bases, J lost 1 base, and 10 bases lay in between. Germline CDR1 reads SGHKS; CDR2 reads YYEKEE (reference sequence). The CDR3 reads CASSSTGVQETQYF. CDR3 nucleotides: TGTGCCAGCAGCTCGACAGGAGTCCAAGAGACCCAGTACTTC.

The sample holds many counts of this clonotype. The DNA of the CDR3 is TGTGCCAGCAGCTTAACTAGCGGGGCTTACAATGAGCAGTTCTTC. Its protein product is CASSLTSGAYNEQFF. The rearrangement uses TRBV7-3 and TRBJ2-1; 8 nucleotides agree with TRBD2. After removal of 0 bases from V and 4 bases from J, the junction contained 2 bases not matched to a gene. The germline V gene encodes CDR1 SGHTA and CDR2 FQGTGA. This CDR3 is 15 amino acids long.

A note on this clonotype: A junction end diverges from the germline sequence, so it may reflect a read error. This sequence joins TRBV27 and TRBJ1-2, with 9 bases matching TRBD1. Germline V gene data show CDR1 as MNHEY and CDR2 as SMNVEV (reference sequence). This CDR3 is built from 15 residues. The CDR3 sequence: CASSKQGQGRTGYHF. The CDR3 region has the DNA TGTGCCAGCAGTAAACAGGGACAGGGTAGGACTGGCTACCACTTC.

This clonotype was observed a few times. The chain is built from TRBV19 and TRBJ2-1; D might be TRBD1 or TRBD2, each matching 5 bases. V was shortened by 7 bases and J by 6 bases, with 13 bases between the two germline ends. Germline assignment: CDR1 LNHDA and CDR2 SQIVND (reference sequence). This CDR3 is built from 13 residues. DNA of the CDR3: TGTGCCAGTAAACCACTAGGGACCAATGAGCAGTTCTTC. Its protein is CASKPLGTNEQFF. The entire variable domain, with the rest obtained from reference TRBV19 and TRBJ2-1, is as follows: DGGITQSPKYLFRKEGQNVTLSCEQNLNHDAMYWYRQDPGQGLRLIYYSQIVNDFQKGDIAEGYSVSREKKESFPLTVTSAQKNPTAFYLCASKPLGTNEQFFGPGTRLTVL.

The count of this clonotype is one. Being one base from a much bigger clone, this may be a read error. V and J are TRBV6-6 and TRBJ2-3; D may be TRBD2 (5 bases). CDR1 and CDR2 from the germline V gene are MNHNY and SVGAGI (reference sequence). Trimming removed 7 bases from V and 1 base from J, with 9 bases in between. The CDR3 length is 13 residues. The CDR3 nucleotides are TGTGCCAGCACCCTGAGGGGCACAGATACGCAGTATTTT. Its protein is CASTLRGTDTQYF.

The chain couples TRBV7-9 to TRBJ1-1; D is uncertain. The CDR3 contains 13 residues. Trimming cost V 7 bases and J 4 bases, with 13 bases left between them. Germline assignment: CDR1 SEHNR and CDR2 FQNEAQ (reference sequence). CDR3: CASIPLGTTEAFF. The DNA for the CDR3 is TGTGCCAGCATCCCTCTTGGAACCACTGAAGCTTTCTTT. Together with reference TRBV7-9 and TRBJ1-1, the CDR3 gives the full variable domain: DTGVSQNPRHKITKRGQNVTFRCDPISEHNRLYWYRQTLGQGPEFLTYFQNEAQLEKSRLLSDRFSAERPKGSFSTLEIQRTEQGDSAMYLCASIPLGTTEAFFGQGTRLTVV.

With regard to this clonotype: One base away lies a much larger clone, so this may be a sequencing read error. The chain uses TRBV7-2 and TRBJ2-1; D possibly corresponds to TRBD1 (6 bases). The CDR3 runs to 15 residues. Germline values: CDR1 SGHTA, CDR2 FQGNSA. The CDR3 reads CASSERGSSCNEQFF. CDR3 coding DNA: TGTGCCAGCAGCGAGAGGGGGAGCTCCTGCAATGAGCAGTTCTTC.

The chain recombines TRBV20-1 with TRBJ1-5, with 11 nucleotides matching TRBD1. Per germline, CDR1 DFQATT and CDR2 SNEGSKA (reference sequence). J gave up 4 bases and V 1 base, and 3 bases lay outside the gene matches. The CDR3 is 15 amino acids. The DNA for the CDR3 is TGCAGTGCTAGAGCCGGGACAGGGGGGAATCAGCCCCAGCATTTT. Translated, it gives CSARAGTGGNQPQHF.